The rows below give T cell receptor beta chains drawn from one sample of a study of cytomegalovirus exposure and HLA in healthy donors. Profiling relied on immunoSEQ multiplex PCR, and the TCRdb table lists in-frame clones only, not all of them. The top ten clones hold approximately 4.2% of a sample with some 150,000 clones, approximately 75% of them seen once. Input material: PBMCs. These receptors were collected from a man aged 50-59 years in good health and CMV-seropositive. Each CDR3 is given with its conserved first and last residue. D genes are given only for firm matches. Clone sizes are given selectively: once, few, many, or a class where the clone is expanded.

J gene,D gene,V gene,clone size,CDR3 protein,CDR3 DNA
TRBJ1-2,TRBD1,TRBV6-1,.,CASSEARTGALRGYTF,TGTGCCAGCAGTGAAGCGAGGACAGGGGCTTTGCGTGGCTACACCTTC
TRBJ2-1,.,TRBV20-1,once,CSAPRGNEQFF,TGCAGTGCCCCCAGGGGAAATGAGCAGTTCTTC
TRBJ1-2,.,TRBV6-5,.,CASSRPPGGQYGYTF,TGTGCCAGCAGTCGCCCGCCCGGGGGTCAGTATGGCTACACCTTC
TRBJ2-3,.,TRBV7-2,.,CASSPSLATDTQYF,TGTGCCAGCAGCCCGTCCCTAGCTACAGATACGCAGTATTTT
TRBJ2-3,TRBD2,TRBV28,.,CASTSHSSGDRDTQYF,TGTGCCAGCACCTCCCACAGTAGCGGGGATAGGGATACGCAGTATTTT
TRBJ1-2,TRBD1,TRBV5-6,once,CASSLSLGQDYGYTF,TGTGCCAGCAGCTTGAGCCTGGGACAGGACTATGGCTACACCTTC
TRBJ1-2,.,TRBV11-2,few,CASSFLGGNYGYTF,TGTGCCAGCAGCTTCCTCGGGGGAAACTATGGCTACACCTTC
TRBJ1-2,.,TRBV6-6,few,CASSYFGQHNYGYTF,TGTGCCAGCAGCTACTTTGGACAGCACAACTATGGCTACACCTTC
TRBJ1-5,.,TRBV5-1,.,CASSLAGIDQPQHF,TGCGCCAGCAGCTTGGCAGGGATCGATCAGCCCCAGCATTTT
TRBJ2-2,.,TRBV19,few,CASSAQMNTGELFF,TGTGCCAGTAGTGCCCAGATGAACACCGGGGAGCTGTTTTTT
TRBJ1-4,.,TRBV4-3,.,CASSPSGQGKVCEKLFF,TGCGCCAGCAGCCCAAGCGGGCAGGGAAAGGTTTGCGAAAAACTGTTTTTT
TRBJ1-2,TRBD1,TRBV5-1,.,CASSSTGQGLGGTF,TGCGCCAGCAGCTCCACTGGACAGGGTCTTGGAGGTACCTTC
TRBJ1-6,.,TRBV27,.,CASSLTTGTNSPLHF,TGTGCCAGCAGTTTAACTACAGGGACGAATTCACCCCTCCACTTT
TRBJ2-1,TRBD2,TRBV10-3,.,CALSSGSSYNEQFF,TGTGCCCTTAGTAGCGGGAGCTCCTACAATGAGCAGTTCTTC
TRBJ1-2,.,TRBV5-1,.,CASRPGLTDGYTF,TGCGCCAGCAGACCGGGACTCACTGATGGCTACACCTTC
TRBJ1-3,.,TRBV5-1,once,CASSRGPGDLGNTIYF,TGCGCCAGCAGCAGAGGCCCAGGGGATTTAGGAAACACCATATATTTT
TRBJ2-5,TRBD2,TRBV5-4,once,CASSQRTSTRQETQYF,TGTGCCAGCAGCCAAAGGACTAGTACGAGGCAAGAGACCCAGTACTTC
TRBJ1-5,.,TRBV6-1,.,CASAQAGLKGQPQHF,TGTGCCAGCGCTCAAGCAGGGCTTAAGGGGCAGCCCCAGCATTTT
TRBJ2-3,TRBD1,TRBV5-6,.,CASSADRDTDTQYF,TGTGCCAGCAGCGCGGACAGGGACACAGATACGCAGTATTTT
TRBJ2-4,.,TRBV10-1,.,CASSESGSEGVIQYF,TGCGCCAGCAGTGAGTCTGGCAGTGAGGGAGTCATTCAGTACTTC
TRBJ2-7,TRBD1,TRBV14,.,CASRKTGGFGDLSEQYF,TGTGCCAGCAGGAAAACAGGGGGCTTCGGGGATTTGAGCGAGCAGTACTTC
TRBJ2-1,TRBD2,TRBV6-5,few,CASSYSGTSGDEQFF,TGTGCCAGCAGTTACTCGGGGACTAGCGGAGATGAGCAGTTCTTC
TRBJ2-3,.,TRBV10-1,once,CASSESGLTDTQYF,TGCGCCAGCAGTGAATCAGGACTTACAGATACGCAGTATTTT
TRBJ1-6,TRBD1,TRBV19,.,CASSAGQGSSYNSPLHF,TGTGCCAGTAGTGCAGGACAGGGGAGCTCCTATAATTCACCCCTCCACTTT